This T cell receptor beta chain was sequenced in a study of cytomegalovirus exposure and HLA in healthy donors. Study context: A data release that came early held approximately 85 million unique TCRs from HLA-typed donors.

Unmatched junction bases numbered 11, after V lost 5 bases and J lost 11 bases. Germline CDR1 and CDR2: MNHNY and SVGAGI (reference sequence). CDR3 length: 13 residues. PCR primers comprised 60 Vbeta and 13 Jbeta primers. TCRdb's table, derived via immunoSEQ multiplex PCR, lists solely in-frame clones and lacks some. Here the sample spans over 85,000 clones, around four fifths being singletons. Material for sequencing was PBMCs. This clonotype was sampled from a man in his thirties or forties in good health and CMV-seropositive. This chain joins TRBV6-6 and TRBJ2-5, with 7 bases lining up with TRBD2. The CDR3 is CASSRPEAREQYF. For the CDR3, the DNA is TGTGCCAGCAGTCGTCCCGAAGCGCGGGAGCAGTACTTC.